This T cell receptor (beta chain) was obtained from a study of technical replicates of blood from a few donors (TCRdb year 2017). The CDR3 has 16 amino acids, counting the end cysteine and phenylalanine. The CDR3 DNA has 48 bases and is translated from base 1. The junction shows trimming of 4 bases on V and 5 bases on J, plus 18 bases between the germline ends. Taken from the germline V gene (reference sequence), the CDR1 and CDR2 loops are LNHDA and SQIVND. As regards this clone: Its antigen is unknown. The sample holds no much larger clone one base away, and base qualities are not on file.

Receptor amplification or capture employed the immunoSEQ multiplex PCR assay. TCRdb stores this immuneACCESS table with in-frame sequences only. Part of the clones is absent; in the studies checked, under half of the shortfall reflects unresolved V genes, and no reason is known for the rest. Across this sample there are 85,000 to 100,000 clones, with about 90% seen only once. The top ten constitute over 0.2% of the sample. The chain is assembled from TRBV19 and TRBJ1-5; TRBD1 is perhaps the D gene, given 5 matching bases. The material sequenced was T cells isolated from PBMCs. This TCR derives from a human donor in good health. The base sequence is TGTGCCAGTAGTACCCCAACGTCAGGGAGGGATCAGCCCCAGCATTTT. The translation is CASSTPTSGRDQPQHF. Here the CDR3 is joined to the reference TRBV19 and TRBJ1-5 genes, and the full variable domain is: DGGITQSPKYLFRKEGQNVTLSCEQNLNHDAMYWYRQDPGQGLRLIYYSQIVNDFQKGDIAEGYSVSREKKESFPLTVTSAQKNPTAFYLCASSTPTSGRDQPQHFGDGTRLSIL.